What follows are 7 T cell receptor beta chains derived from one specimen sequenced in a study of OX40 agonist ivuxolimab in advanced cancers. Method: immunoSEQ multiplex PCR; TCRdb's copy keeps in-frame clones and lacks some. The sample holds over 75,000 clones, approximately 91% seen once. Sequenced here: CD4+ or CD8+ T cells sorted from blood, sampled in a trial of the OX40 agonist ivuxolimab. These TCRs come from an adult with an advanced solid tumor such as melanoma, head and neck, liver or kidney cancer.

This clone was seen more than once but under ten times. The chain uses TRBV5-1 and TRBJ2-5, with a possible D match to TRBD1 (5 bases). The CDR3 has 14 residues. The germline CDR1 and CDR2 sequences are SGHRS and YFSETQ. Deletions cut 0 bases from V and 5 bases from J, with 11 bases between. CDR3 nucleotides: TGCGCCAGCAGCTTGGCTGTGGGGCCGGAGACCCAGTACTTC. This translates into CASSLAVGPETQYF.

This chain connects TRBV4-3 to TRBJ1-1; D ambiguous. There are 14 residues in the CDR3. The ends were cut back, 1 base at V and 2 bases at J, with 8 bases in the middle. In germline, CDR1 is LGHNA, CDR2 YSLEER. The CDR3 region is CASSQGNRNTEAFF. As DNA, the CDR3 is TGCGCCAGCAGCCAAGGGAACCGAAACACTGAAGCTTTCTTT.

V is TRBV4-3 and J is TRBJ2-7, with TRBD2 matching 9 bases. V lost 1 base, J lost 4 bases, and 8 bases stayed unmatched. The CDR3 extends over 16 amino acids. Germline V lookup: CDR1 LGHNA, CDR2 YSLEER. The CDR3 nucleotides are TGCGCCAGCAGCCAAGTTGGCGGGAGGGCCGGATACGAGCAGTACTTC. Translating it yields CASSQVGGRAGYEQYF.

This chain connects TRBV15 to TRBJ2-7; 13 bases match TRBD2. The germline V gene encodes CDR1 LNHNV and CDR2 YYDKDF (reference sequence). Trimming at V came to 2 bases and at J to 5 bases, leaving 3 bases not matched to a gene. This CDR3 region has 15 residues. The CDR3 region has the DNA TGTGCCACCAGCAGATCCGGACTAGCGGGAGACGAGCAGTACTTC. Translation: CATSRSGLAGDEQYF.

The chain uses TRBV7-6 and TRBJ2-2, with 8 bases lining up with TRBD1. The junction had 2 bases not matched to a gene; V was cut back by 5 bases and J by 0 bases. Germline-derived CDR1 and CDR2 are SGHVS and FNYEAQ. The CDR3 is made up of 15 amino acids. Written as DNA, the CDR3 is TGTGCCAGCAGCATGGACAGGGCGAACACCGGGGAGCTGTTTTTT. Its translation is CASSMDRANTGELFF.

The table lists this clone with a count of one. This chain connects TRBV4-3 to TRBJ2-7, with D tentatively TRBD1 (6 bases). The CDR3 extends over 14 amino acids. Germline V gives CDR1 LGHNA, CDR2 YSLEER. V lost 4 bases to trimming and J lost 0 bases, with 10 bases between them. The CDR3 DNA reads TGCGCCAGCAGCCTAGGACAGAACTCCTACGAGCAGTACTTC. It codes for CASSLGQNSYEQYF.

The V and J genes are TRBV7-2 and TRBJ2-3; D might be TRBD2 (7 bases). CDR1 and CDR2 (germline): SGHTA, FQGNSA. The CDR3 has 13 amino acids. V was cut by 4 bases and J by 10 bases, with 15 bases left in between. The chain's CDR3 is CASSSLGGAAQYF. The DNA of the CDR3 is TGTGCCAGCAGCTCCTTAGGGGGGGCAGCGCAGTATTTT.